The 25 T cell receptor beta chains below all came from one sample that was sequenced in a study of beta chain features in type 1 diabetes. No antigen has been identified for these receptors. Study-level points and caveats: Type 1 diabetes patients had TCRB CDR3s that were shorter (moderately but significantly so) in all four CD4+ subsets.

Since all of the isolated RNA was reverse transcribed, expressed TCRB transcripts were what got sequenced. Using immunoSEQ multiplex PCR, the repertoire was profiled, and TCRdb retains in-frame clones only, with some absent. The table records some 350,000 clones, approximately 12% of them present only once. Specimen: naive CD4+ T cells from blood. The receptors stem from a young woman with type 1 diabetes.

The sample holds a few counts of this clone. The rearrangement uses TRBV18 and TRBJ2-7; D is perhaps TRBD1 (6 bases). This CDR3 spans 13 amino acids. Trimming took off 3 bases at V and 5 bases at J, with 11 bases between the two ends. The germline gives CDR1 KGHSH, CDR2 LQKENI. The CDR3 is CASSPYRDHEQYV. CDR3 bases: TGTGCCAGCTCACCCTACAGGGACCACGAGCAGTACGTC.

Only a few counts were recorded for this clone. The rearrangement links TRBV5-4 to TRBJ2-2; 7 nucleotides match TRBD1. Germline V gene lookup returns CDR1 SGHNT and CDR2 YYREEE (reference sequence). The CDR3 length is 17 residues. After removal of 1 base from V and 0 bases from J, the junction contained 6 bases not matched to a gene. This CDR3 is CASSLLRGQANTGELFF. In DNA form, the CDR3 reads TGTGCCAGCAGCTTGTTGAGGGGGCAAGCGAACACCGGGGAGCTGTTTTTT. Using reference TRBV5-4 and TRBJ2-2 for the parts outside the CDR3, the full variable domain is ETGVTQSPTHLIKTRGQQVTLRCSSQSGHNTVSWYQQALGQGPQFIFQYYREEENGRGNFPPRFSGLQFPNYSSELNVNALELDDSALYLCASSLLRGQANTGELFFGEGSRLTVL.

There are a few counts of this clone. The gene calls are TRBV28 and TRBJ2-7; no definite D call. Germline values: CDR1 MDHEN, CDR2 SYDVKM. The CDR3 is made up of 15 amino acids. V lost 8 bases to trimming and J lost 3 bases, with 20 bases between them. CDR3 in amino acids: CASGHRRTINYEQYF. The CDR3 DNA sequence: TGTGCCAGCGGCCACCGTCGCACAATTAACTACGAGCAGTACTTC.

The chain links TRBV30 to TRBJ2-3, with a weak D call TRBD1 (6 bases). CDR1 GTSNPN and CDR2 SVGIG come from the germline V gene (reference sequence). There are 13 residues in the CDR3. V lost 2 bases and J lost 6, with 12 bases in between. In DNA, the CDR3 is TGTGCCTGGAGTCCACACAGGGCGGATACGCAGTATTTT. Its protein product is CAWSPHRADTQYF.

This clone turned up a few times. V and J are TRBV18 and TRBJ1-1; no firm D call. Germline V gene data show CDR1 as KGHSH and CDR2 as LQKENI. This CDR3 has 15 residues. V was clipped by 4 bases and J by 3 bases, with 15 bases between them. The CDR3 coding sequence is TGTGCCAGCTCACGTAAGGGAGGTCCGGACACTGAAGCTTTCTTT. As protein: CASSRKGGPDTEAFF.

There are a few counts of this clone. The chain combines TRBV11-2 with TRBJ2-1; D might be TRBD2 (5 bases). The CDR3 sequence is 15 residues long. Trimming left V 2 bases short and J 3 bases short, with 11 bases between. CDR1 and CDR2 (germline): SGHAT, FQNNGV. The CDR3 here is CASSLLGSSYNEQFF. The CDR3 nucleotides read TGTGCCAGCAGCTTATTGGGGAGCAGCTACAATGAGCAGTTCTTC.

The chain combines TRBV14 with TRBJ1-2, with D unclear. Trimming took off 0 bases at V and 6 bases at J, with 11 bases between the two ends. The CDR3 has 14 residues. Germline values: CDR1 SGHDN, CDR2 FVKESK. CDR3 coding DNA: TGTGCCAGCAGCCAAGACTCCTTCGGGGATGGCTACACCTTC. Amino acid sequence: CASSQDSFGDGYTF. Full variable domain (rest looked up from reference TRBV14 and TRBJ1-2): EAGVTQFPSHSVIEKGQTVTLRCDPISGHDNLYWYRRVMGKEIKFLLHFVKESKQDESGMPNNRFLAERTGGTYSTLKVQPAELEDSGVYFCASSQDSFGDGYTFGSGTRLTVV.

This clone was seen more than once but under ten times. The V call is TRBV7-9, the J call TRBJ2-7; 8 bases agree with TRBD2. Germline V gives CDR1 SEHNR, CDR2 FQNEAQ (reference sequence). Unmatched junction bases numbered 10, after V lost 5 bases and J lost 1 base. This CDR3 is built from 16 residues. The CDR3 sequence is CASSTGGGERSYEQYF. For the CDR3, the DNA is TGTGCCAGCAGCACCGGGGGGGGAGAGCGATCCTACGAGCAGTACTTC. The full variable domain, with the rest looked up from reference TRBV7-9 and TRBJ2-7, is DTGVSQNPRHKITKRGQNVTFRCDPISEHNRLYWYRQTLGQGPEFLTYFQNEAQLEKSRLLSDRFSAERPKGSFSTLEIQRTEQGDSAMYLCASSTGGGERSYEQYFGPGTRLTVT.

The chain carries TRBV5-1 and TRBJ2-1; 8 nucleotides align to TRBD2. The CDR3 length is 16 residues. Germline-derived CDR1 and CDR2 are SGHRS and YFSETQ. V shed 4 bases and J 2 bases; nucleotides not matched to a gene: 8. The CDR3 region is CASSANSGNAYNEQFF. The CDR3, as DNA: TGCGCCAGCAGCGCCAATAGCGGGAACGCCTACAATGAGCAGTTCTTC.

This clone was counted a few times. CDR3 region: CSVVAGGSRQETQYF. CDR3 DNA sequence: TGCAGCGTTGTGGCAGGGGGCTCCCGGCAAGAGACCCAGTACTTC. The chain recombines TRBV29-1 with TRBJ2-5, with TRBD1 identical over 8 bases. Losses at the gene ends were 4 bases for V and 2 bases for J; bases not matched to a gene: 9. The CDR3 is 15 amino acids. The germline V gene encodes CDR1 SQVTM and CDR2 ANQGSEA.

This sequence joins TRBV4-3 and TRBJ2-1, with TRBD2 matching over 10 bases. The trim removed 2 bases at V and 5 bases at J, leaving 3 bases unmatched. From germline, CDR1 is LGHNA and CDR2 YSLEER. The CDR3 spans 15 residues. CDR3 amino acids: CASSQTSGANNEQFF. The CDR3 DNA reads as TGCGCCAGCAGCCAAACTAGCGGGGCCAACAATGAGCAGTTCTTC.

This chain connects TRBV27 to TRBJ1-2; no clear D gene. CDR1 is MNHEY, CDR2 SMNVEV, per germline (reference sequence). V was cut by 3 bases and J by 2 bases, with 7 bases left in between. This CDR3 contains 13 residues. The CDR3: CASSFWQNYGYTF. CDR3 DNA sequence: TGTGCCAGCAGTTTTTGGCAAAACTATGGCTACACCTTC.

This clone has more than one count but fewer than ten. The chain is built from TRBV5-4 and TRBJ2-3; TRBD2 is a possible D gene (6 bases). Germline CDR1 is SGHNT and CDR2 is YYREEE (reference sequence). The CDR3 length is 15 residues. The V end was cut by 1 base, the J end by 3 bases, with 12 bases between. CDR3 DNA sequence: TGTGCCAGCAGCTTGTGGGCGGGAAGGACAGATACGCAGTATTTT. This encodes CASSLWAGRTDTQYF.

The table lists this clone with a few counts. The chain links TRBV11-2 to TRBJ2-2; 8 bases agree with TRBD1. Germline V CDR1 and CDR2: SGHAT, FQNNGV. The CDR3 spans 14 residues. V lost 4 bases and J lost 4; bases outside the gene matches: 2. This chain's CDR3 is CASSSQGATGELFF. CDR3 DNA: TGTGCCAGCAGCTCCCAGGGGGCCACCGGGGAGCTGTTTTTT.

The chain recombines TRBV29-1 with TRBJ1-4, with a tentative D call TRBD1 (6 bases). Looked up from germline, CDR1 is SQVTM and CDR2 is ANQGSEA. This CDR3 has 13 residues. The CDR3 DNA sequence: TGCGGCGGAGGGGGACGGCTAAATGAAAAACTGTTTTTT. Amino acid sequence: CGGGGRLNEKLFF.

Only a few counts were recorded for this clone. V and J are TRBV28 and TRBJ2-3; D gene unclear. The CDR3 extends over 14 amino acids. V was pared by 5 bases and J by 6 bases, with 15 bases between. Germline CDR1 is MDHEN and CDR2 is SYDVKM. In nucleotides, the CDR3 is TGTGCCAGCAGTCCCAACAGCCCCAGGGATACGCAGTATTTT. It yields the protein CASSPNSPRDTQYF.

J is TRBJ2-7 and V is TRBV18; D is possibly TRBD1 (6 bases). Germline-derived CDR1 and CDR2 are KGHSH and LQKENI. This CDR3 is built from 14 residues. The V end was cut by 3 bases, the J end by 3 bases, with 12 bases between. The CDR3 sequence: CASSPNQGSYEQYV. Written as DNA, the CDR3 is TGTGCCAGCTCACCGAACCAGGGGAGCTACGAGCAGTACGTC.

In its sample, this clone was seen a few times. This chain links TRBV5-1 with TRBJ1-1; TRBD1 matches at 10 bases. Germline-derived CDR1 and CDR2 are SGHRS and YFSETQ. CDR3 length: 15 residues. V gave up 4 bases and J gave up 7 bases; unmatched junction bases: 10. The CDR3 sequence: CASSPPRQGAREAFF. DNA of the CDR3: TGCGCCAGCAGCCCGCCAAGACAGGGGGCCCGTGAAGCTTTCTTT. The full variable domain, its missing parts supplied by reference TRBV5-1 and TRBJ1-1, is KAGVTQTPRYLIKTRGQQVTLSCSPISGHRSVSWYQQTPGQGLQFLFEYFSETQRNKGNFPGRFSGRQFSNSRSEMNVSTLELGDSALYLCASSPPRQGAREAFFGQGTRLTVV.

This clone occurred a few times. This same CDR3 is encoded by further DNA sequences in the sample. The chain carries TRBV7-2 and TRBJ2-5; tentative D call: TRBD2 (7 bases). Germline V gene sequence: CDR1 SGHTA, CDR2 FQGNSA. This CDR3 has 14 residues. The germline V and J ends were trimmed by 0 bases and 4 bases, with 9 bases remaining between them. The CDR3 protein is CASSLAGGGETQYF. The CDR3 DNA is TGTGCCAGCAGCTTAGCGGGAGGGGGAGAGACCCAGTACTTC.

V is TRBV7-2 and J is TRBJ2-3; 10 positions match TRBD1. The CDR3 spans 16 residues. Germline V lookup: CDR1 SGHTA, CDR2 FQGNSA. Germline trimming cut 2 bases from V and 1 base from J; bases unmatched to any gene: 3. The CDR3 coding sequence is TGTGCCAGCAGCTTACGGGGGACAGGGGGCACAGATACGCAGTATTTT. It specifies CASSLRGTGGTDTQYF.

Only a few counts were recorded for this clone. The chain links TRBV28 to TRBJ2-1, with unresolved D. Germline CDR1 MDHEN, CDR2 SYDVKM. The length of the CDR3 is 14 residues. V was trimmed by 2 bases and J by 2 bases, leaving 7 bases between them. CDR3 in DNA: TGTGCCAGCAGTTTAGGGCAACCCTACAATGAGCAGTTCTTC. This encodes CASSLGQPYNEQFF.

The V gene is TRBV2, the J gene TRBJ1-1; unclear D gene. Per germline, CDR1 SNHLY and CDR2 FYNNEI. V lost 0 bases and J lost 10, with 9 bases in between. The CDR3 contains 12 residues. The CDR3 DNA reads TGTGCCAGCAGTGAAGCTGGGCAGAGAGCTTTCTTT. Protein sequence: CASSEAGQRAFF.

The chain uses TRBV7-9 and TRBJ1-1; weak D call: TRBD1 (6 bases). Trimming took 4 bases from V and 6 from J, leaving 12 bases between them. Germline V gives CDR1 SEHNR, CDR2 FQNEAQ (reference sequence). CDR3 length equals 13 residues. CDR3 in DNA: TGTGCCAGCAGCTCCCGACAGGAGGCTGAAGCTTTCTTT. It is translated as CASSSRQEAEAFF.

This clone was picked up a small number of times. The chain joins TRBV5-1 to TRBJ2-1, with 10 bases matching TRBD2. Germline CDR1 reads SGHRS; CDR2 reads YFSETQ. V was clipped by 2 bases and J by 0 bases; unmatched bases: 2. The CDR3 totals 16 residues. CDR3 loop: CASSFRLAGSYNEQFF. CDR3 in DNA: TGCGCCAGCAGCTTTAGACTAGCGGGCTCCTACAATGAGCAGTTCTTC.

The J gene is TRBJ2-6, the V gene TRBV27, with TRBD1 matching 8 bases. The germline CDR1 and CDR2 sequences are MNHEY and SMNVEV (reference sequence). J was trimmed by 4 bases and V by 6 bases; bases with no gene match: 14. The CDR3 runs to 18 residues. In DNA form, the CDR3 reads TGTGCCAGCAGCATCGCCCGACAGGGGTCATCCGGGGCCAACGTCCTGACTTTC. Encoded protein: CASSIARQGSSGANVLTF.